This T cell receptor (beta chain) was identified during a study of T cell repertoires in cytomegalovirus infection. Trimming took off 4 bases at V and 4 bases at J, with 11 bases between the two ends. The CDR3 is 13 amino acids. CDR1 is SQVTM and CDR2 is ANQGSEA in the germline V gene. MiXCR, applied by TCRdb to the reads, yields one record per CDR3 protein. The sample carries about 530,000 distinct CDR3 sequences, 26% recorded once. The TCR comes from a human donor in good health (CMV status not recorded). Some clones in this sample may be carry-over from other donors' samples. The V call is TRBV29-1, the J call TRBJ2-1, with a possible D match to TRBD2 (6 bases). The sample consisted of PBMCs. CDR3 sequence: CSVVWRGYNEQFF. The CDR3 region has the DNA TGCAGCGTTGTCTGGCGGGGATACAATGAGCAGTTCTTC.